The source of this T cell receptor beta chain is a study of T-cell reconstitution after alpha-beta-depleted transplantation in children. Overall study findings and caveats: After one year, T-cell counts and TCRbeta diversity mostly came from new T cells.

Preparing the TCRbeta library involved the use of unique molecular identifiers. TCRdb analysed the PCR reads with MiXCR anew, one entry per CDR3 protein. The data contain roughly 100,000 distinct CDR3 sequences, approximately 6% of them singletons. This clonotype was seen only a few times. Its antigen is not known. The CDR3 spans 15 residues. Trimming shortened V by 3 bases and J by 5 bases, and 13 bases separated the two germline ends. The TCR originated in a female patient aged 2-10 years who had a stem cell transplant for Fanconi anemia, so the T cells may come from the graft donor. The specimen comprised PBMCs, mostly from graft donor cells, sampled 60 days after TCRalphabeta/CD19-depleted stem cell transplant. This sequence joins TRBV12-3 or TRBV12-4 and TRBJ1-4; D is unclear. CDR3 sequence (DNA): TGTGCCAGCAGTTTCGGCGTGGCGGGGAATGAAAAACTGTTTTTT. It yields the protein CASSFGVAGNEKLFF.